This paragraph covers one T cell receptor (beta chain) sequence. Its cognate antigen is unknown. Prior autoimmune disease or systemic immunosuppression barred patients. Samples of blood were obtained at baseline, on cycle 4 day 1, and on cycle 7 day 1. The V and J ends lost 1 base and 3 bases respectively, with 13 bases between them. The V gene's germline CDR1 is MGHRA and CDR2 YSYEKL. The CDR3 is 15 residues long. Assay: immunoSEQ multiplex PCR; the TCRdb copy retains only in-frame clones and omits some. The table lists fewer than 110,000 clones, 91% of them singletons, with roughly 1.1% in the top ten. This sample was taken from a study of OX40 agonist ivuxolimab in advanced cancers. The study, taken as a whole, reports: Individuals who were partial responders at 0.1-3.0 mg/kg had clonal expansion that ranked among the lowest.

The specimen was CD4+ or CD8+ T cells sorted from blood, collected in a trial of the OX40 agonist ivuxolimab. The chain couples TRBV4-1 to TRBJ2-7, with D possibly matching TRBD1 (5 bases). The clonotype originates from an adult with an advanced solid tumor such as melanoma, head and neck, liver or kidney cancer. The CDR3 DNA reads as TGCGCCAGCAGCCAAGTTGGGGCCTTGATCTACGAGCAGTACTTC. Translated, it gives CASSQVGALIYEQYF.